A selection of T cell receptor beta chains follows, all from one sample in a study of persistence of HIV-infected CD4 T cells. Only in-frame clones appear in the TCRdb table, and some are missing; sequencing was by immunoSEQ multiplex PCR. The sample lists tens of thousands of clones; over 60% were seen once. The antigens these receptors bind are not known. This specimen consisted of CD4+ T cells sorted from PBMCs after 18-hour stimulation, obtained from a patient who received antiretroviral therapy. The receptors here all came from an adult man with HIV who was CMV-seropositive. The CDR3 runs from the conserved cysteine through the conserved F or W. Each record gives: V gene, CDR3 length, J gene, D gene, clone size, CDR3 DNA, CDR3 protein. The D gene is left open where the match is weak. The size field is filled for only some rows; it gives once, few, many or a size class.

TRBV19	16	TRBJ2-3	TRBD1	.	TGTGCCAGTAGTATCTCCGGGACAGGGTTAACAGATACGCAGTATTTT	CASSISGTGLTDTQYF
TRBV15	14	TRBJ1-4	TRBD1	.	TGTGCCACCAGCAGGGACAGGGGGGCTGAAAAACTGTTTTTT	CATSRDRGAEKLFF
TRBV3-1/TRBV3-2	15	TRBJ1-2	TRBD1	.	TGTGCCAGCAGCCCGTCTACGAACCCAGGGGGTGGCTACACCTTC	CASSPSTNPGGGYTF
TRBV4-1	15	TRBJ1-1	.	.	TGCGCCAGCAGCCAAGGGGAAGGGTCGAACACTGAAGCTTTCTTT	CASSQGEGSNTEAFF
TRBV27	14	TRBJ2-3	.	.	TGTGCCAGCAGTTTCGTGGGTCCCACAGATACGCAGTATTTT	CASSFVGPTDTQYF
TRBV4-1	18	TRBJ1-3	TRBD1	.	TGCGCCAGCAGCCAAGTAGGGCTGACAGGGACCTCTGGAAACACCATATATTTT	CASSQVGLTGTSGNTIYF
TRBV5-1	15	TRBJ2-7	.	.	TGCGCCAGCAGCTTGGTGCAGGGGCCGGCCGAGGTGCAGTACTTC	CASSLVQGPAEVQYF
TRBV28	13	TRBJ1-2	.	.	TGTGCCAGCAGACCGGACGGAAACTATGGCTACACCTTC	CASRPDGNYGYTF
TRBV2	14	TRBJ2-2	TRBD1	once	TGTGCCAGCAGCCGATTACAGGGGGCCGGGGAGCTGTTTTTT	CASSRLQGAGELFF
TRBV29-1	13	TRBJ1-1	.	.	TGCAGCGTTTCAACCTGGACGACTTCTGAAGCTTTCTTT	CSVSTWTTSEAFF
TRBV10-1	16	TRBJ2-2	TRBD1	.	TGCGCCAGCAGTCAACTTCCCGGGACAGGGACCGGGGAGCTGTTTTTT	CASSQLPGTGTGELFF
TRBV4-1	17	TRBJ2-3	TRBD2	.	TGCGCCAGCAGCCAAGATCGGGGGGGTCCGCGCACAGATACGCAGTATTTT	CASSQDRGGPRTDTQYF
TRBV24-1	16	TRBJ2-1	.	.	TGTGCCACCAGTGATCCGGGTCCCCAAGGGCTCCATGAGCAGTTCTTC	CATSDPGPQGLHEQFF
TRBV6-6	15	TRBJ2-7	.	few	TGTGCCAGCAAAGACAGCCGTAGGAGCCCTTACGAGCAGTACTTC	CASKDSRRSPYEQYF
TRBV18	15	TRBJ2-2	.	few	TGTGCCAGCCGGGCCGGGGGGCCGAACACCGGGGAGCTGTTTTTT	CASRAGGPNTGELFF
TRBV9	17	TRBJ2-4	.	.	TGTGCCAGCAGCGCCCTTCCGGAGAGTTACGGCAAAAACATTCAGTACTTC	CASSALPESYGKNIQYF
TRBV4-2	15	TRBJ1-5	.	.	TGTGCCAGCAGCCAAGAAAAAGTAGGCAATCAGCCCCAGCATTTT	CASSQEKVGNQPQHF
TRBV7-8	16	TRBJ2-3	TRBD2	few	TGTGCCAGCAGCTTAGCGACGGGACTAGTCGCAGATACGCAGTATTTT	CASSLATGLVADTQYF
TRBV2	16	TRBJ2-7	.	few	TGTGCCAGCAGTGAAGGAGGGGCAGGGACGTCCTACGAGCAGTACTTC	CASSEGGAGTSYEQYF
TRBV19	15	TRBJ2-7	TRBD1	.	TGTGCCAGTAGTACGACGTATGGACAGGGGGGTGTGCAGTACTTC	CASSTTYGQGGVQYF
TRBV5-5	15	TRBJ1-2	.	.	TGTGCCAGCAGCTTGGGGTGGGCAGAGCACTATGGCTACACCTTC	CASSLGWAEHYGYTF
TRBV19	13	TRBJ2-1	.	few	TGTGCCAGTAGTCAACAGGGATGGAATGAGCAGTTCTTC	CASSQQGWNEQFF
TRBV19	15	TRBJ1-5	.	.	TGTGCCAGTAGTATTAGGGTGGGGCGCAATCAGCCCCAGCATTTT	CASSIRVGRNQPQHF
TRBV6-5	13	TRBJ1-3	.	.	TGTGCCAGCGCCGCAGGGACTGGAAACACCATATATTTT	CASAAGTGNTIYF
TRBV12-3/TRBV12-4	13	TRBJ2-2	.	.	TGTGCCAGCAGACAGGGTTGGAACGGGGAGCTGTTTTTT	CASRQGWNGELFF
TRBV24-1	13	TRBJ1-2	.	few	TGTGCCACCAGTGATAGGGGTGGCTATGGCTACACCTTC	CATSDRGGYGYTF
TRBV6-5	13	TRBJ2-1	.	.	TGTGCCATGGCGGGGAGCTCCTACAATGAGCAGTTCTTC	CAMAGSSYNEQFF
TRBV30	13	TRBJ1-1	.	.	TGTGCCTGTTTGGGGGGGCGGAACACTGAAGCTTTCTTT	CACLGGRNTEAFF
TRBV7-9	14	TRBJ2-3	TRBD1	.	TGTGCCAGCAGCTTAACAGGGGGTACAGATACGCAGTATTTT	CASSLTGGTDTQYF
TRBV11-1	12	TRBJ2-7	.	.	TGTGCCAGCAGGTCGGGGAGCCACGAGCAGTACTTC	CASRSGSHEQYF
TRBV3-1/TRBV3-2	14	TRBJ2-7	TRBD1	.	TGTGCCAGCTCCAACAGGGGAAGGACCTACGAGCAGTACTTC	CASSNRGRTYEQYF
TRBV29-1	13	TRBJ2-3	.	.	TGCAGCGCCCGGAAAGTTGGGGGAGATACGCAGTATTTT	CSARKVGGDTQYF
TRBV11-2	15	TRBJ1-5	.	.	TGTGCCAGCAGCTCCCATGGGACTTCCGGACCGCCCCAGCATTTT	CASSSHGTSGPPQHF
TRBV5-1	14	TRBJ2-5	.	.	TGCGCCAGCAGGAGACAGGGAGGTGGAGAGACCCAGTACTTC	CASRRQGGGETQYF
TRBV2	13	TRBJ2-2	TRBD2	.	TGTGCCAGCAGCTTCAGCGGGGGACGGGAGCTGTTTTTT	CASSFSGGRELFF
TRBV6-5	14	TRBJ2-7	TRBD2	.	TGTGCCAGCAGTTACTCGGGGGGGGGTTACGAGCAGTACTTC	CASSYSGGGYEQYF
TRBV29-1	11	TRBJ1-2	.	once	TGCAGCGTTAACAGGTGGGATGGCTACACCTTC	CSVNRWDGYTF
TRBV19	15	TRBJ1-3	TRBD1	.	TGTGCCACCTCACCCCGACAGGGTTCACTAAACACCATATATTTT	CATSPRQGSLNTIYF
TRBV5-4	14	TRBJ1-4	.	few	TGTGCCAGCAGCTTGGGCCTCCATAATGAAAAACTGTTTTTT	CASSLGLHNEKLFF
TRBV3-1/TRBV3-2	13	TRBJ2-1	.	once	TGTGCCAGCCTTCACAGGGGAGGTAATGAGCAGTTCTTC	CASLHRGGNEQFF
TRBV5-1	15	TRBJ2-2	TRBD1	.	TGCGCCAGCAGCCCACAGGGGGCTGACACCGGGGAGCTGTTTTTT	CASSPQGADTGELFF
TRBV6-5	16	TRBJ2-7	.	.	TGTGCCAGCAGTTACTCATTTCTGGGCAGCTCCTACGAGCAGTACTTC	CASSYSFLGSSYEQYF
TRBV7-9	14	TRBJ2-2	TRBD1	.	TGTGCCAGCTTACAGGGGGCGTACACCGGGGAGCTGTTTTTT	CASLQGAYTGELFF
TRBV7-8	17	TRBJ2-6	TRBD1	.	TGTGCCAGCATGTTTGGGACAGGGAGATCTGGGGCCAACGTCCTGACTTTC	CASMFGTGRSGANVLTF
TRBV19	16	TRBJ1-1	.	few	TGTGCCAGTCTTAGTAGGGCAGGGGATAGGGGCACTGAAGCTTTCTTT	CASLSRAGDRGTEAFF
TRBV29-1	14	TRBJ1-1	.	.	TGCAGCGTGACTAGGACAGACCCGGGCACTGAAGCTTTCTTT	CSVTRTDPGTEAFF
TRBV6-5	14	TRBJ2-7	TRBD1	.	TGTGCCACTTTCTCCCGGGACAGAGGCTACGAGCAGTACTTC	CATFSRDRGYEQYF
TRBV28	16	TRBJ2-1	TRBD2	few	TGTGCCAGCAGGATGGGAGGGTCAAGCTCCTACAATGAGCAGTTCTTC	CASRMGGSSSYNEQFF
TRBV3-1/TRBV3-2	12	TRBJ2-7	.	.	TGTGCCAGCAGCCAAACCCGACGCGAGCAGTACTTC	CASSQTRREQYF
TRBV6-6	16	TRBJ1-1	.	.	TGTGCCAGCAGCCCGGCGAACCGACCTACCGGGACAGAAGCTTTCTTT	CASSPANRPTGTEAFF
TRBV5-1	14	TRBJ1-5	.	.	TGCGCCAGCAGCACCGGCGATTTCAATCAGCCCCAGCATTTT	CASSTGDFNQPQHF
TRBV10-1	13	TRBJ1-4	.	.	TGCGCCAGCAGTGTGGACGGGAATGAAAAACTGTTTTTT	CASSVDGNEKLFF
TRBV28	14	TRBJ1-2	.	.	TGTGCCAGCACCTCAGTAAGGTCCATCTATGGCTACACCTTC	CASTSVRSIYGYTF
TRBV9	13	TRBJ1-1	TRBD1	few	TGTGCCAGCAGCTCTGGGACAGCGCACCCAGCTTTCTTT	CASSSGTAHPAFF
TRBV6-5	15	TRBJ2-2	TRBD1	.	TGTGCCAGCAGTTCCGGGACAGGATACACCGGGGAGCTGTTTTTT	CASSSGTGYTGELFF
TRBV6-5	14	TRBJ1-4	.	.	TGTGCCAGCATGAGGGGGGAGATTGGCGAAAAACTGTTTTTT	CASMRGEIGEKLFF
TRBV2	14	TRBJ1-2	.	.	TGTGCCAGCAGTTCGGAAAAGGGGAACTATGGCTACACCTTC	CASSSEKGNYGYTF